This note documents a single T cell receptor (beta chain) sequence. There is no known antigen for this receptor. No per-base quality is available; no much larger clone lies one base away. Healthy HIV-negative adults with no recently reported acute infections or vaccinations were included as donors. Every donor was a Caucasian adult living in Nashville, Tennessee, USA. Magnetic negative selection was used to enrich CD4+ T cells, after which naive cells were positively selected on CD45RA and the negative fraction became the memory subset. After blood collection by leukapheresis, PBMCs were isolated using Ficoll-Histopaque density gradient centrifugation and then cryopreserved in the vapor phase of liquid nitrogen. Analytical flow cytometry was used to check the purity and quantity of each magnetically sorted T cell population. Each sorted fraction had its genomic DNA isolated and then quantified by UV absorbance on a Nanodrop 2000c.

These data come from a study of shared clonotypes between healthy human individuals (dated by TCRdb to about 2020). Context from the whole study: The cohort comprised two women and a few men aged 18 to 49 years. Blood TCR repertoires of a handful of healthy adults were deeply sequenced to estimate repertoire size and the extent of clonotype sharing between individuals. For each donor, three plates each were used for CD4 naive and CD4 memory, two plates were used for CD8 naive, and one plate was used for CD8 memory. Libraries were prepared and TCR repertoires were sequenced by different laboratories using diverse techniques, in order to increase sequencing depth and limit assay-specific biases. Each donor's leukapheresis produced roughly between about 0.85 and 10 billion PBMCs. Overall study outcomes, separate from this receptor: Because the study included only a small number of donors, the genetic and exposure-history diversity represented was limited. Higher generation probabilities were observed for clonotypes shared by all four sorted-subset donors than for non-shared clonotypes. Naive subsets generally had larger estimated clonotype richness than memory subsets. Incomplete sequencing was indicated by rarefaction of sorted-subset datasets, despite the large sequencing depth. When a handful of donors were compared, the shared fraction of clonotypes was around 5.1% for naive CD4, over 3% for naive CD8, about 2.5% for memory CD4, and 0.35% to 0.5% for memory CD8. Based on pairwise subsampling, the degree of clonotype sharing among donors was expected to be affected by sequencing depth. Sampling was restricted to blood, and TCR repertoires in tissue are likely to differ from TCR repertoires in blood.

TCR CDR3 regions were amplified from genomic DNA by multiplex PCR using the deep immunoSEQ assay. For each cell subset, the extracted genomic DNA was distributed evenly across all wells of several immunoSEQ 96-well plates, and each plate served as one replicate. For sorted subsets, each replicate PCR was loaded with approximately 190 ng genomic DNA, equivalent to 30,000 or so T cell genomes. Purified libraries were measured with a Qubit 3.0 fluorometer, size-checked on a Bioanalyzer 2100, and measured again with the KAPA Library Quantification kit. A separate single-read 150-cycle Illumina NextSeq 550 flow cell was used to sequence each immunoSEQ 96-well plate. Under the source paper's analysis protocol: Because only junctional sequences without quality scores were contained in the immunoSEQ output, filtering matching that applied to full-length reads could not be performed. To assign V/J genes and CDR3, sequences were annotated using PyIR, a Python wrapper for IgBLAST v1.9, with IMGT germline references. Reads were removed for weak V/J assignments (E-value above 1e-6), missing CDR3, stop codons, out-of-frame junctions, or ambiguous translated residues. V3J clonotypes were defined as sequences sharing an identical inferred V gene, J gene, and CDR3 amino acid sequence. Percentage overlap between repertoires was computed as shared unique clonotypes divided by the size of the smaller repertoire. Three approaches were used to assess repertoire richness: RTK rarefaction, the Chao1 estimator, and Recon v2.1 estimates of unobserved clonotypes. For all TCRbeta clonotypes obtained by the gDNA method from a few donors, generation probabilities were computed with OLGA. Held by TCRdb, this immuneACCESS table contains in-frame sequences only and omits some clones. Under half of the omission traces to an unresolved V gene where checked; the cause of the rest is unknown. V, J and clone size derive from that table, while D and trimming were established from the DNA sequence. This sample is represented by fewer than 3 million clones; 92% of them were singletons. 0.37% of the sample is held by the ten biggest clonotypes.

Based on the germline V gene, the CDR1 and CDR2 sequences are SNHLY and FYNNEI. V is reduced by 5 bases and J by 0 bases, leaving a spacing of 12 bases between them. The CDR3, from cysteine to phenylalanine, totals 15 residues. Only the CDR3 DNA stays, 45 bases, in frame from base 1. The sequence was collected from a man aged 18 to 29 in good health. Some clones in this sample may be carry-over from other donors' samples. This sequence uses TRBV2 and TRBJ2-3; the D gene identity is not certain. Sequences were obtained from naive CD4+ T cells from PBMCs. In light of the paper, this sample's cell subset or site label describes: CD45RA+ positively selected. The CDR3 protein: CASSRRPFSTDTQYF. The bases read TGTGCCAGCAGTCGAAGGCCCTTTAGCACAGATACGCAGTATTTT.